This T cell receptor (beta chain) was sequenced in a study of neurological immune-mediated disorders. A 10-nucleotide random UMI tagged transcripts in template-switch 5'RACE cDNA synthesis. A single record per CDR3 protein comes from TCRdb applying MiXCR to the 5' RACE reads. The sample carries roughly 45,000 distinct CDR3 sequences, 3% to 3.5% recorded once. Preparation of the unsorted libraries drew on 2 million PBMCs stored at -80 C. The CDR3 runs 15 residues. V shed 0 bases and J shed 4 bases, with 12 bases lying between them. Germline V CDR1 and CDR2: SGHAT, FQNNGV. At least ten counts were recorded for this clonotype. No antigen is known for it. Study-wide results and caveats: While HTLV-1-associated myelopathy showed the greatest TCR clonal expansion, multiple sclerosis showed the least, falling below healthy controls. A possible signature was seen in one related-CDR3 cluster, into which phylogenetic grouping placed the repertoires of 18 of 34 multiple sclerosis patients.

The chain recombines TRBV11-2 with TRBJ2-5; D uncertain. Sequences were obtained from PBMCs. This receptor was identified in a woman between 45 and 60 years old with multiple sclerosis. CDR3 loop: CASSLDPAVRETQYF. DNA of the CDR3: TGTGCCAGCAGCTTAGATCCTGCGGTTAGAGAGACCCAGTACTTC.